What follows are 19 T cell receptor beta chains derived from one specimen sequenced in a study of T cell responses to AZD1222 COVID-19 vaccine. Repertoires were generated with immunoSEQ multiplex PCR, while TCRdb's copy carries only in-frame clones and drops some. This table has about 140,000 clones, 85% to 95% appearing once. Sequencing was performed on peripheral blood, taken after recovery from COVID-19. These receptors all stem from an adult who had recovered from COVID-19.

The chain recombines TRBV7-9 with TRBJ1-4; TRBD1 agrees at 7 bases. V shed 4 bases and J 1 base; nucleotides not matched to a gene: 3. Germline values: CDR1 SEHNR, CDR2 FQNEAQ (reference sequence). The CDR3 length is 15 residues. CDR3: CASSSRQGTNEKLFF. DNA of the CDR3: TGTGCCAGCAGCTCTCGACAGGGAACTAATGAAAAACTGTTTTTT.

The chain has TRBV27 and TRBJ2-1; 10 bases match TRBD2. Germline CDR1 MNHEY, CDR2 SMNVEV (reference sequence). The CDR3 length is 15 residues. Trimming took 2 bases from V and 7 from J; bases not matched to a gene: 5. As DNA, the CDR3 is TGTGCCAGCAGTTTAGGAGCTAGCGGGAGTAATGAGCAGTTCTTC. It is translated as CASSLGASGSNEQFF.

V is TRBV28 and J is TRBJ1-2; D might be TRBD1 (5 bases). Trimming shortened V by 9 bases and J by 2 bases, and 13 bases separated the two germline ends. The CDR3 consists of 13 residues. Per the germline V gene, CDR1 is MDHEN and CDR2 is SYDVKM. The CDR3 reads CASYEGRNYGYTF. The DNA for the CDR3 is TGTGCCAGTTACGAGGGGAGGAACTATGGCTACACCTTC.

The chain employs TRBV6-6 and TRBJ2-1, with unresolved D. Germline-derived CDR1 and CDR2 are MNHNY and SVGAGI (reference sequence). V was cut by 5 bases and J by 7 bases, with 6 bases left in between. The length of the CDR3 is 11 residues. CDR3 protein: CASSLVNEQFF. CDR3 nucleotides: TGTGCCAGCAGTCTAGTGAATGAGCAGTTCTTC.

The chain carries TRBV18 and TRBJ1-2, with D unresolved. The length of the CDR3 is 13 residues. CDR1 is KGHSH, CDR2 LQKENI, per germline. V was clipped by 2 bases and J by 8 bases, with 12 bases between them. The CDR3 sequence: CASSPSGSEGYTF. The CDR3 nucleotides read TGTGCCAGCTCACCATCGGGGTCGGAAGGCTACACCTTC. Full variable domain (rest looked up from reference TRBV18 and TRBJ1-2): NAGVMQNPRHLVRRRGQEARLRCSPMKGHSHVYWYRQLPEEGLKFMVYLQKENIIDESGMPKERFSAEFPKEGPSILRIQQVVRGDSAAYFCASSPSGSEGYTFGSGTRLTVV.

The J gene is TRBJ2-7, the V gene TRBV3-1 (or the pseudogene TRBV3-2); TRBD2 aligns across 9 bases. The CDR3 is made up of 14 amino acids. The J segment lost 1 base and the V segment lost 6 bases, leaving 4 bases of the junction unmatched. Germline-derived CDR1 and CDR2 are LGHDT and YNNKEL (reference sequence). DNA of the CDR3: TGTGCCAGCAGATTAGCGGGAGAATCCTACGAGCAGTACTTC. Encoded protein: CASRLAGESYEQYF.

CDR3 sequence: CASSLNGMSYNEQFF. For the CDR3, the DNA is TGTGCCAGCAGCTTAAACGGAATGTCCTACAATGAGCAGTTCTTC. This sequence joins TRBV7-2 and TRBJ2-1; no definite D call. V was cut by 2 bases and J by 1 base, with 9 bases left in between. Germline-derived CDR1 and CDR2 are SGHTA and FQGNSA. CDR3 length: 15 residues.

The V call is TRBV19, the J call TRBJ1-5, with D possibly TRBD1 on 5 matching bases. This CDR3 comprises 12 residues. Trimming shortened V by 9 bases and J by 7 bases, and 13 bases separated the two germline ends. The germline gives CDR1 LNHDA, CDR2 SQIVND (reference sequence). DNA for the CDR3: TGTGCCAGCGGGACCGACATACAGCCCCAGCATTTT. Amino acids: CASGTDIQPQHF.

V usage is TRBV18 and J usage is TRBJ2-7; D not certain. Deletions cut 0 bases from V and 3 bases from J, with 6 bases between. CDR3 length: 13 amino acids. Germline V gene lookup returns CDR1 KGHSH and CDR2 LQKENI. CDR3 nucleotides: TGTGCCAGCTCACCACCGAGTCTCTACGAGCAGTACTTC. It specifies CASSPPSLYEQYF.

J is TRBJ1-1 and V is TRBV6-5; D is possibly TRBD1 (5 bases). V was clipped by 0 bases and J by 5 bases, with 16 bases between them. Germline CDR1 reads MNHEY; CDR2 reads SVGAGI. This CDR3 spans 16 amino acids. The CDR3 DNA sequence: TGTGCCAGCAGTTACTCGACGGCCGGTGGGGCAACTGAAGCTTTCTTT. It encodes CASSYSTAGGATEAFF.

V usage is TRBV7-3 and J usage is TRBJ2-3; TRBD2 is a possible D gene (6 bases). V was trimmed by 0 bases and J by 6 bases, leaving 16 bases between them. Germline CDR1 SGHTA, CDR2 FQGTGA. The CDR3 has 16 residues. The CDR3 nucleotides are TGTGCCAGCAGCTTAACGGGGGGAAGGGCGGAGGATACGCAGTATTTT. Its translation is CASSLTGGRAEDTQYF.

CDR3 coding DNA: TGCAGCATCAGACGCCTATCCGGAGATACGCAGTATTTT. Translating it yields CSIRRLSGDTQYF. The chain has TRBV29-1 and TRBJ2-3, with unresolved D. Germline V lookup: CDR1 SQVTM, CDR2 ANQGSEA. The CDR3 is made up of 13 amino acids. V was cut by 8 bases and J by 5 bases, with 17 bases left in between.

This chain uses TRBV29-1 with TRBJ2-7; TRBD1 or TRBD2 may be the D gene (6 bases each). The CDR3 runs 14 residues. Germline V gene sequence: CDR1 SQVTM, CDR2 ANQGSEA. Trimming took 1 base from V and 0 from J, leaving 10 bases between them. CDR3 sequence (DNA): TGCAGCGTTGAAGGGGAGGACAGCTCCTACGAGCAGTACTTC. Translating gives CSVEGEDSSYEQYF.

The chain has TRBV19 and TRBJ2-7; 9 bases agree with TRBD1. V was pared by 6 bases and J by 2 bases, with 5 bases of the junction left unmatched. Germline CDR1 LNHDA, CDR2 SQIVND (reference sequence). The CDR3 runs to 14 residues. The CDR3 coding sequence is TGTGCCAGTAGCCCCCGACAGGGGGCCTACGAGCAGTACTTC. Encoded protein: CASSPRQGAYEQYF.

V is TRBV24-1 and J is TRBJ2-3; tentative D call: TRBD2 (5 bases). Germline values: CDR1 KGHDR, CDR2 SFDVKD. The ends were cut back, 4 bases at V and 11 bases at J, with 12 bases in the middle. CDR3 length: 12 amino acids. CDR3 region: CATSESGIMQYF. The CDR3, as DNA: TGTGCCACCAGTGAATCCGGGATAATGCAGTATTTT.

The J gene is TRBJ1-1, the V gene TRBV3-1 (or the pseudogene TRBV3-2), with D unclear. The CDR3 length is 14 residues. Germline-derived CDR1 and CDR2 are LGHDT and YNNKEL (reference sequence). The V gene lost 3 bases and the J gene lost 1 base, with 9 bases spanning the gap. CDR3 sequence (DNA): TGTGCCAGCAGCCACTTGAGACCGAACACTGAAGCTTTCTTT. This codes for CASSHLRPNTEAFF.

The chain has TRBV12-3 or TRBV12-4 and TRBJ2-2; no clear D. With 4 bases removed from V and 8 bases from J, the gap between germline ends came to 5 bases. This CDR3 is 11 amino acids long. CDR3 bases: TGTGCCAGCAGTTATAGTGGGGAGCTGTTTTTT. Amino acids: CASSYSGELFF.

The gene calls are TRBV7-4 and TRBJ2-7; D is unclear. V was trimmed by 2 bases and J by 3 bases, leaving 8 bases between them. The CDR3 is made up of 13 amino acids. Germline V gene lookup returns CDR1 SGHVT and CDR2 SQSDAQ. Here the CDR3 reads CASSLTPYYEQYF. For the CDR3, the DNA is TGTGCCAGCAGCTTAACCCCTTACTACGAGCAGTACTTC. Full variable domain (outside the CDR3, taken from reference TRBV7-4 and TRBJ2-7): GAGVSQSPRYKVAKRGRDVALRCDSISGHVTLYWYRQTLGQGSEVLTYSQSDAQRDKSGRPSGRFSAERPERSVSTLKIQRTEQGDSAVYLCASSLTPYYEQYFGPGTRLTVT.

The rearrangement joins TRBV3-1 (or the pseudogene TRBV3-2) to TRBJ2-7; 7 positions match TRBD1. The V gene end was trimmed by 4 bases and the J gene end by 0 bases; junction bases not matched to a gene: 9. Germline V gene lookup returns CDR1 LGHDT and CDR2 YNNKEL (reference sequence). This CDR3 spans 16 amino acids. CDR3 amino acids: CASSRDVTGISYEQYF. The CDR3 DNA is TGTGCCAGCAGCCGGGATGTGACAGGGATCTCCTACGAGCAGTACTTC.